These 10 T cell receptor beta chains share one sample of origin, sequenced in a study of cytomegalovirus exposure and HLA in healthy donors. PCR involved 60 Vbeta and 13 Jbeta primers. Data came from immunoSEQ multiplex PCR; TCRdb stores just in-frame clones and leaves some out. Among roughly 150,000 clones listed, almost 75% were seen once. The specimen was PBMCs. Source of these receptors: a woman aged 18-30 years in good health and CMV-seropositive.

This clone has a count of ten or more. This rearrangement joins TRBV7-9 to TRBJ2-7, with 8 bases fitting TRBD2. The CDR3 totals 14 residues. J was trimmed by 1 base and V by 7 bases; bases with no gene match: 6. Germline V gives CDR1 SEHNR, CDR2 FQNEAQ (reference sequence). CDR3 sequence: CASNSGGESYEQYF. The CDR3 DNA reads TGTGCCAGCAACTCGGGGGGGGAGTCCTACGAGCAGTACTTC. The complete variable domain, with remaining parts taken from reference TRBV7-9 and TRBJ2-7, reads DTGVSQNPRHKITKRGQNVTFRCDPISEHNRLYWYRQTLGQGPEFLTYFQNEAQLEKSRLLSDRFSAERPKGSFSTLEIQRTEQGDSAMYLCASNSGGESYEQYFGPGTRLTVT.

This clone has only one observation. CDR3 sequence (DNA): TGCGCCAGCAGCCAAAACTATGGACAAGAAACCTACGAGCAGTACTTC. Its protein is CASSQNYGQETYEQYF. The chain joins TRBV4-3 to TRBJ2-7, with D perhaps matching TRBD1 (5 bases). V was pared by 2 bases and J by 2 bases, with 16 bases between. The CDR3 extends over 16 amino acids. Germline V lookup: CDR1 LGHNA, CDR2 YSLEER.

V is TRBV11-2 and J is TRBJ2-7; the match to TRBD1 covers 7 bases. With V trimmed by 6 bases and J by 2 bases, 4 bases remained unmatched. This CDR3 is built from 13 residues. Germline V CDR1 and CDR2: SGHAT, FQNNGV. CDR3 bases: TGTGCCAGCAGTAGGGACAGAGCCTACGAGCAGTACTTC. It codes for CASSRDRAYEQYF.

J is TRBJ1-1 and V is TRBV7-3; perhaps TRBD1 as D (6 bases). The V end was cut by 5 bases, the J end by 12 bases, with 19 bases between. The V gene's germline CDR1 is SGHTA and CDR2 FQGTGA. The CDR3 runs 13 residues. The CDR3 DNA reads TGTGCCAGCAGCCAAAGAGCGACAGGAGATTCTTTCTTT. It is translated as CASSQRATGDSFF.

A single count supports this clone. This chain connects TRBV7-8 to TRBJ1-5; possibly TRBD1 for D (5 bases). Germline V gives CDR1 SGHVS, CDR2 FQNEAQ. The CDR3 runs 19 residues. With 2 bases removed from V and 3 bases from J, the gap between germline ends came to 23 bases. CDR3 nucleotide sequence: TGTGCCAGCAGCTTATTTTATCCCCCGGGGGGTGAGGCCAATCAGCCCCAGCATTTT. Translation gives CASSLFYPPGGEANQPQHF.

V usage is TRBV7-9 and J usage is TRBJ1-6, with D maybe TRBD1 (6 bases). V was shortened by 5 bases and J by 10 bases, with 15 bases between the two germline ends. The CDR3 has 14 amino acids. The germline V gene has CDR1 SEHNR and CDR2 FQNEAQ (reference sequence). The CDR3 coding sequence is TGTGCCAGCAGCCCCGTGACAGGTAGCTCACCCCTCCACTTT. It translates to CASSPVTGSSPLHF.

The CDR3 sequence: CASSLERVGEQYF. Written as DNA, the CDR3 is TGTGCCAGCAGCTTAGAGAGGGTGGGGGAGCAGTACTTC. The chain is built from TRBV7-6 and TRBJ2-7; D possibly corresponds to TRBD2 (5 bases). CDR1 is SGHVS and CDR2 is FNYEAQ in the germline V gene. Trimming took off 1 base at V and 7 bases at J, with 11 bases between the two ends. The CDR3 is 13 amino acids.

The chain uses TRBV7-2 and TRBJ2-3; D might be TRBD2 (6 bases). The V gene's germline CDR1 is SGHTA and CDR2 FQGNSA. V shed 2 bases and J shed 1 base, with 10 bases lying between them. The CDR3 has 15 amino acids. The CDR3 loop is CASSLYGGGTDTQYF. CDR3 nucleotides: TGTGCCAGCAGCTTATATGGCGGGGGCACAGATACGCAGTATTTT.

As for this clone: Distinct nucleotide sequences in the sample also encode this CDR3. The chain employs TRBV7-9 and TRBJ1-4; D gene uncertain. This CDR3 is 14 amino acids long. Trimming cost V 4 bases and J 0 bases, with 6 bases left between them. Per germline, CDR1 SEHNR and CDR2 FQNEAQ (reference sequence). DNA for the CDR3: TGTGCCAGCAGCTCCGGGGCAACTAATGAAAAACTGTTTTTT. The encoded protein is CASSSGATNEKLFF.

This clone occurred once. J is TRBJ1-2 and V is TRBV6-1; a weak D match, TRBD1 (6 bases). The CDR3 contains 15 residues. CDR1 is MNHNS and CDR2 is SASEGT in the germline V gene. With 1 base removed from V and 4 bases from J, the gap between germline ends came to 13 bases. The CDR3 nucleotides read TGTGCCAGCAGTGAAGAGGACAGTCGGGCCTATGGCTACACCTTC. Amino acids: CASSEEDSRAYGYTF.